This T cell receptor (beta chain) was documented in a study of blood T cells in healthy people across ages. General study points: Age brought a roughly linear fall in TCR beta diversity measured per million T cells.

The CDR3 consists of 14 residues. Germline V lookup: CDR1 LGHNA, CDR2 YSLEER. V trimming: 3 bases; J trimming: 6 bases; junction bases outside the gene matches: 4. A note on this clonotype: Its antigen is unknown.

For the second PCR, which ran for roughly 7 to 11 cycles, a sample-barcoded 5' primer and a J-beta primer mix were used. One entry per CDR3 protein, called by TCRdb with MiXCR from the 5' RACE reads. The sample contains about a million distinct CDR3 sequences, more than 30% of which appear only once. Sequenced: blood. The chain has TRBV4-3 and TRBJ1-2, with TRBD1 identical over 10 bases. The clonotype was recovered from a young man in good health. The CDR3 spells CASSQPGTGDGYTF. The DNA of the CDR3 is TGCGCCAGCAGCCAGCCCGGGACAGGGGATGGCTACACCTTC.